Following are 20 T cell receptor beta chains from one sample sequenced in a study of Graves' ophthalmopathy and Graves' hyperthyroidism. For repertoire sequencing, the TCR beta CDR3 regions were amplified from RNA transcripts. An opening RT-PCR round employed HTBI primers and preceded a second-round multiplex PCR. MiXCR, applied by TCRdb to the multiplex PCR reads, yields one record per CDR3 protein. This sample yields over a million distinct CDR3 sequences, of which about 36% are seen a single time; around 10% belongs to the top ten. The specimen was peripheral blood or thyroid tissue (not recorded which). The receptors originated from an adult man with Graves' hyperthyroidism.

V and J are TRBV6-6 and TRBJ2-5; D remains ambiguous. This CDR3 is built from 14 residues. Trimming shortened V by 4 bases and J by 5 bases, and 14 bases separated the two germline ends. Per germline, CDR1 MNHNY and CDR2 SVGAGI (reference sequence). CDR3 sequence reads: CASSWSVSGETQYF. CDR3 nucleotide sequence: TGTGCCAGCAGTTGGTCGGTCTCCGGGGAGACCCAGTACTTC.

The genes are TRBV2 and TRBJ1-5; 7 bases match TRBD1. Germline V gene data show CDR1 as SNHLY and CDR2 as FYNNEI. The CDR3 runs 16 residues. The V segment lost 6 bases and the J segment 2 bases; nucleotides outside the gene matches: 10. CDR3 in amino acids: CASRETGAQGNQPQHF. The CDR3 DNA follows: TGTGCCAGCAGGGAAACAGGGGCGCAAGGCAATCAGCCCCAGCATTTT.

The chain recombines TRBV12-3 or TRBV12-4 with TRBJ1-4, with no clear D. Trimming cost V 3 bases and J 5 bases, with 10 bases left between them. CDR3 length: 14 amino acids. CDR3 in amino acids: CASSLGAENEKLFF. CDR3 bases: TGTGCCAGCAGTTTGGGTGCTGAGAATGAAAAACTGTTTTTT.

The J gene is TRBJ1-2, the V gene TRBV12-3 or TRBV12-4; weak D call: TRBD1 (5 bases). The CDR3 runs to 14 residues. V was pared by 1 base and J by 7 bases, with 13 bases between. The CDR3 bases are TGTGCCAGCAGTTTAGGCAGGGACTTCGGTGGCTACACCTTC. Protein product: CASSLGRDFGGYTF.

This clonotype was picked up many times. The CDR3 nucleotides are TGTGCCAGCAGCTTAACAGGATACTCTGGGGCCAACGTCCTGACTTTC. Encoded protein: CASSLTGYSGANVLTF. The rearrangement joins TRBV7-3 to TRBJ2-6; D not certain. CDR3 length: 16 residues. V shed 0 bases and J shed 0 bases, with 6 bases lying between them. Germline V gene lookup returns CDR1 SGHTA and CDR2 FQGTGA.

This clonotype was found many times. The chain combines TRBV7-8 with TRBJ2-7, with TRBD2 identical over 8 bases. CDR3 length: 15 amino acids. Per germline, CDR1 SGHVS and CDR2 FQNEAQ. V lost 5 bases to trimming and J lost 6 bases; unmatched junction nucleotides: 12. CDR3 DNA: TGTGCCAGCAGCCCCCGGGGGGGCGCGGGTGGCGAGCAGTACTTC. It yields the protein CASSPRGGAGGEQYF.

This clonotype was observed at least ten times. This chain joins TRBV7-8 and TRBJ2-5; 11 nucleotides agree with TRBD2. Germline V gene data show CDR1 as SGHVS and CDR2 as FQNEAQ. The CDR3 covers 16 residues. With 1 base clipped from V and 4 bases from J, the junction kept 5 bases outside the gene matches. CDR3 in DNA: TGTGCCAGCAGCTTAGTTAGCGGGGGGGCCTCAGAGACCCAGTACTTC. As protein: CASSLVSGGASETQYF.

The chain joins TRBV2 to TRBJ2-5; D uncertain. Germline V gene lookup returns CDR1 SNHLY and CDR2 FYNNEI. The CDR3 sequence is 12 residues long. The CDR3: CARAGFQETQYF. As DNA, the CDR3 is TGTGCTAGAGCAGGCTTCCAGGAGACCCAGTACTTC.

The chain is built from TRBV27 and TRBJ1-2; possibly TRBD1 for D (5 bases). This CDR3 is built from 13 residues. Germline CDR1 MNHEY, CDR2 SMNVEV (reference sequence). Trimming removed 6 bases at V and 4 bases at J, with 12 bases between. CDR3 sequence reads: CASRSSGTYGYTF. The CDR3 nucleotides read TGTGCCAGCAGGTCCAGCGGGACCTATGGCTACACCTTC.

Turning to this clonotype: A read error may be the cause here, since a much bigger clone is one base away. The chain has TRBV20-1 and TRBJ2-7; tentatively, D is TRBD1 (6 bases). Trimming left V 5 bases short and J 2 bases short, with 13 bases between. The CDR3 consists of 13 residues. The germline V gene encodes CDR1 DFQATT and CDR2 SNEGSKA (reference sequence). For the CDR3, the DNA is TGCAGTGCTCGTACAGGGACCACCTACGAGCAGTACTTC. Its protein product is CSARTGTTYEQYF.

The sample holds many counts of this clonotype. The V and J genes are TRBV7-2 and TRBJ2-7; D may be TRBD2 (7 bases). Germline loops: CDR1 SGHTA, CDR2 FQGNSA. The CDR3 covers 13 residues. V lost 1 base, J lost 5 bases, and 9 bases lay in between. CDR3 residues: CASSLEGGNEQYF. CDR3 in DNA: TGTGCCAGCAGCTTAGAGGGGGGGAACGAGCAGTACTTC.

This clonotype has a count of ten or more. The chain recombines TRBV20-1 with TRBJ2-5; no firm D call. The V and J ends lost 2 bases and 5 bases respectively, with 6 bases between them. CDR3 length equals 11 residues. Per the germline V gene, CDR1 is DFQATT and CDR2 is SNEGSKA (reference sequence). In DNA, the CDR3 is TGCAGTGCTAGAATCGGGGAGACCCAGTACTTC. Translation gives CSARIGETQYF.

There are many counts of this clonotype. The chain has TRBV5-1 and TRBJ2-6; D is uncertain. V lost 0 bases to trimming and J lost 2 bases, with 9 bases between them. The CDR3 is 16 residues long. Germline lookup yields CDR1 SGHRS and CDR2 YFSETQ. CDR3 nucleotide sequence: TGCGCCAGCAGCTTGGGCGGCGGTCCTGGGGCCAACGTCCTGACTTTC. Translation: CASSLGGGPGANVLTF.

This clonotype was observed many times. V is TRBV15 and J is TRBJ2-7; 7 bases map to TRBD2. CDR1 and CDR2 (germline): LNHNV, YYDKDF (reference sequence). The J segment lost 3 bases and the V segment lost 0 bases, leaving 8 bases of the junction unmatched. CDR3 length equals 16 residues. CDR3 sequence reads: CATSRDRREKGYEQYF. The CDR3 region has the DNA TGTGCCACCAGCAGAGATCGGCGGGAGAAAGGCTACGAGCAGTACTTC.

The chain links TRBV5-1 to TRBJ2-3; D is ambiguous. Trimming stripped 0 bases from V and 2 bases from J, with 10 bases between. This CDR3 has 15 residues. CDR1 and CDR2 from the germline V gene are SGHRS and YFSETQ. The CDR3 spells CASSLAGSYTDTQYF. As DNA, the CDR3 is TGCGCCAGCAGCTTGGCGGGCAGCTACACAGATACGCAGTATTTT.

This clonotype was recorded a few times. This rearrangement joins TRBV27 to TRBJ1-2; D not certain. Germline-derived CDR1 and CDR2 are MNHEY and SMNVEV (reference sequence). The CDR3 totals 14 residues. The ends were cut back, 6 bases at V and 2 bases at J, with 13 bases in the middle. CDR3 loop: CASRGMVANYGYTF. The CDR3 DNA follows: TGTGCCAGCAGAGGTATGGTGGCGAACTATGGCTACACCTTC.

This clonotype has at least ten counts. The chain uses TRBV25-1 and TRBJ1-4; the match to TRBD1 covers 11 bases. V dropped 11 bases and J dropped 8; count of bases not matched to a gene: 22. The germline V gene has CDR1 MGHDK and CDR2 SYGVNS. The CDR3 extends over 18 amino acids. The CDR3 DNA follows: TGTGCCGCAGGCACGGGACAGGGGGGCGCGGGGGTGAAAGAAAAACTGTTTTTT. Its protein product is CAAGTGQGGAGVKEKLFF.

The chain employs TRBV28 and TRBJ1-1, with D perhaps matching TRBD1 (5 bases). This CDR3 has 16 residues. The V gene's germline CDR1 is MDHEN and CDR2 SYDVKM. V was trimmed by 5 bases and J by 0 bases, leaving 16 bases between them. The CDR3 loop reads CASSTIPGALNTEAFF. The CDR3 DNA is TGTGCCAGCAGTACAATCCCCGGGGCGCTGAACACTGAAGCTTTCTTT. The complete variable domain, with remaining parts taken from reference TRBV28 and TRBJ1-1, reads DVKVTQSSRYLVKRTGEKVFLECVQDMDHENMFWYRQDPGLGLRLIYFSYDVKMKEKGDIPEGYSVSREKKERFSLILESASTNQTSMYLCASSTIPGALNTEAFFGQGTRLTVV.

The rearrangement joins TRBV7-9 to TRBJ2-5; 7 bases are a match to TRBD2. The germline V gene has CDR1 SEHNR and CDR2 FQNEAQ (reference sequence). This CDR3 contains 17 residues. V shed 4 bases, J shed 1 base, and the junction held 12 bases outside the gene matches. CDR3 in amino acids: CASSSISGGSSQETQYF. Written as DNA, the CDR3 is TGTGCCAGCAGCTCCATTTCTGGCGGGAGCAGCCAAGAGACCCAGTACTTC.

Details on this clonotype: Sequence at one end of the junction differs from germline and may be a read error. This chain joins TRBV10-3 and TRBJ1-3, with TRBD1 as a possible D gene (6 bases). Germline CDR1 reads ENHRY; CDR2 reads SYGVKD. The CDR3 extends over 10 amino acids. The CDR3 sequence is CAISTGRLHF. The CDR3 DNA follows: TGTGCCATCAGTACAGGGCGCCTTCATTTT.